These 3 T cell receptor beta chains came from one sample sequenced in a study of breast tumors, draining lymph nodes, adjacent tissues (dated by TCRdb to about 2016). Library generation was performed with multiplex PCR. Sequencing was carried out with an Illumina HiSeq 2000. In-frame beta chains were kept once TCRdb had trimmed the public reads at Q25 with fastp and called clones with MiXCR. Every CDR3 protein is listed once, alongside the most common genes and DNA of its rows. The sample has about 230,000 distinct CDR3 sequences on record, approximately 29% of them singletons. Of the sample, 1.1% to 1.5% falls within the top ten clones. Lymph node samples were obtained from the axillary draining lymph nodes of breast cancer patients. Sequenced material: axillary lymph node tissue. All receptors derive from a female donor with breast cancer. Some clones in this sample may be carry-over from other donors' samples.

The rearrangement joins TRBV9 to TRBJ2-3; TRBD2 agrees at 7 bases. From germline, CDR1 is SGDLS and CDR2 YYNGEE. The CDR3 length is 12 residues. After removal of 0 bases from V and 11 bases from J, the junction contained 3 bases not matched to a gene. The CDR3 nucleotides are TGTGCCAGCAGCGTAGGGGGGGGGAAGCAGTATTTT. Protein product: CASSVGGGKQYF.

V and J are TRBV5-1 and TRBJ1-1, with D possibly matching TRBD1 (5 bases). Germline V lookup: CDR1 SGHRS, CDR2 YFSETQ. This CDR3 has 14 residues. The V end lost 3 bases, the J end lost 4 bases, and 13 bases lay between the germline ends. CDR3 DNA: TGCGCCAGCAGCTCGGGGACGGGAGCCACTGAAGCTTTCTTT. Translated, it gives CASSSGTGATEAFF.

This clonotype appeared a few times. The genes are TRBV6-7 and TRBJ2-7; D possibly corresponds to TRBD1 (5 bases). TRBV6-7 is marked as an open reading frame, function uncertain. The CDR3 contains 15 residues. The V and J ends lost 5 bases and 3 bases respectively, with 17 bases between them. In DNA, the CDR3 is TGTGCCAGCAGTCCACTCACGAGACAGCGCTACGAGCAGTACTTC. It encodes CASSPLTRQRYEQYF.